Below, 19 T cell receptor beta chains from the same sample are listed, as sequenced in a study of neoadjuvant nivolumab and ipilimumab in lung cancer. Sequenced by immunoSEQ multiplex PCR; TCRdb stores in-frame clones only, minus some. Of 10,000 to 15,000 clones listed, approximately 96% are singletons. Sequenced material: peripheral blood, taken after neoadjuvant nivolumab, alone or with ipilimumab, at or shortly before surgery. Every receptor here comes from an adult with non-small cell lung cancer.

The V gene is TRBV6-1, the J gene TRBJ2-1; D unclear. The CDR3 runs to 11 residues. Germline-derived CDR1 and CDR2 are MNHNS and SASEGT. V was pared by 4 bases and J by 13 bases, with 11 bases between. The CDR3 coding sequence is TGTGCCAGCAGTGCGGGCCTTCCCCAGTTCTTC. Protein product: CASSAGLPQFF.

The rearrangement uses TRBV16 and TRBJ1-1; D gene uncertain. Trimming left V 0 bases short and J 3 bases short, with 5 bases between. The CDR3 totals 13 residues. The germline V gene has CDR1 KGHSY and CDR2 FQNENV. Written as DNA, the CDR3 is TGTGCCAGCAGCCAATCGAGTGACACTGAAGCTTTCTTT. It encodes CASSQSSDTEAFF.

The rearrangement uses TRBV7-9 and TRBJ1-5; the D is unclear. The CDR3 extends over 15 amino acids. Germline V gene sequence: CDR1 SEHNR, CDR2 FQNEAQ (reference sequence). Trimming took off 3 bases at V and 0 bases at J, with 9 bases between the two ends. The CDR3 bases are TGTGCCAGCAGCTTTGGTGCGAATAGCAATCAGCCCCAGCATTTT. It is translated as CASSFGANSNQPQHF.

The chain's CDR3 is CASSSIAGGDEQYF. As DNA, the CDR3 is TGTGCCAGCAGTTCCATAGCGGGAGGGGACGAGCAGTACTTC. The chain combines TRBV28 with TRBJ2-7; 11 nucleotides align to TRBD2. V was clipped by 4 bases and J by 5 bases; unmatched bases: 4. Germline V CDR1 and CDR2: MDHEN, SYDVKM. The CDR3 spans 14 residues.

The genes are TRBV5-1 and TRBJ2-1; 10 bases align to TRBD2. Germline CDR1 and CDR2: SGHRS and YFSETQ. The CDR3 has 16 amino acids. With V trimmed by 0 bases and J by 7 bases, 7 bases remained unmatched. CDR3 sequence: CASSLAPGLAKNEQFF. DNA of the CDR3: TGCGCCAGCAGCTTGGCCCCGGGACTAGCGAAGAATGAGCAGTTCTTC.

The chain recombines TRBV7-9 with TRBJ2-7; possible D gene TRBD2, 6 bases. V was trimmed by 3 bases and J by 0 bases, leaving 15 bases between them. Germline V gene data show CDR1 as SEHNR and CDR2 as FQNEAQ (reference sequence). The CDR3 extends over 16 amino acids. The chain's CDR3 is CASSLAGQIGSYEQYF. CDR3 in DNA: TGTGCCAGCAGCTTGGCGGGGCAGATAGGCTCCTACGAGCAGTACTTC.

The CDR3 DNA sequence: TGTGCCAGCAGCTTAGAGCCTCCCAGGCGGAGGTCCAATGAGCAGTTCTTC. It codes for CASSLEPPRRRSNEQFF. The rearrangement uses TRBV11-2 and TRBJ2-1; D might be TRBD2 (5 bases). CDR1 is SGHAT and CDR2 is FQNNGV in the germline V gene. The V end was cut by 0 bases, the J end by 6 bases, with 18 bases between. The CDR3 extends over 17 amino acids.

Only one count was recorded for this clone. The rearrangement uses TRBV5-4 and TRBJ2-7, with D tentatively TRBD1 (5 bases). V dropped 4 bases and J dropped 7 bases, with 12 bases sitting between them. Germline V lookup: CDR1 SGHNT, CDR2 YYREEE (reference sequence). CDR3 length: 12 residues. The CDR3 region is CASSRANREQYF. The CDR3 DNA follows: TGTGCCAGCAGCCGAGCGAACAGGGAGCAGTACTTC.

The chain couples TRBV19 to TRBJ2-5; possibly TRBD1 for D (5 bases). Trimming removed 5 bases at V and 2 bases at J, with 9 bases between. From germline, CDR1 is LNHDA and CDR2 SQIVND (reference sequence). The CDR3 has 13 residues. For the CDR3, the DNA is TGTGCCAGTAGTTTCTCAGGGCAAGAGACCCAGTACTTC. Translated: CASSFSGQETQYF.

The chain recombines TRBV6-1 with TRBJ1-4; tentative D call: TRBD1 (5 bases). This CDR3 region has 15 residues. Per the germline V gene, CDR1 is MNHNS and CDR2 is SASEGT. V was cut by 1 base and J by 3 bases, with 9 bases left in between. The CDR3 region is CASSEEGPPNEKLFF. The CDR3 DNA is TGTGCCAGCAGTGAAGAGGGGCCACCTAATGAAAAACTGTTTTTT.

This sequence joins TRBV10-3 and TRBJ2-7; D is unresolved. Germline CDR1 reads ENHRY; CDR2 reads SYGVKD. Trimming removed 0 bases from V and 4 bases from J, with 7 bases in between. This CDR3 has 13 residues. CDR3: CAISESGTYEQYF. CDR3 coding DNA: TGTGCCATCAGTGAGTCGGGAACGTACGAGCAGTACTTC.

The J gene is TRBJ2-5, the V gene TRBV7-2; the match to TRBD1 covers 7 bases. CDR1 and CDR2 from the germline V gene are SGHTA and FQGNSA. The CDR3 loop spans 14 amino acids. V was clipped by 2 bases and J by 5 bases; unmatched bases: 5. CDR3 nucleotides: TGTGCCAGCAGCTTAAAGCCACAGGGGGAGACCCAGTACTTC. Its protein is CASSLKPQGETQYF. Filled out from reference TRBV7-2 and TRBJ2-5, the complete variable domain reads GAGVSQSPSNKVTEKGKDVELRCDPISGHTALYWYRQSLGQGLEFLIYFQGNSAPDKSGLPSDRFSAERTGGSVSTLTIQRTQQEDSAVYLCASSLKPQGETQYFGPGTRLLVL.

The chain recombines TRBV18 with TRBJ2-5; D remains unclear. The CDR3 sequence is 15 residues long. Looked up from germline, CDR1 is KGHSH and CDR2 is LQKENI. Trimming removed 5 bases at V and 2 bases at J, with 15 bases between. This CDR3 is CASSSPRARQETQYF. In DNA, the CDR3 is TGTGCCAGCTCAAGTCCTCGGGCCAGGCAAGAGACCCAGTACTTC. The full variable domain, its missing parts supplied by reference TRBV18 and TRBJ2-5, is NAGVMQNPRHLVRRRGQEARLRCSPMKGHSHVYWYRQLPEEGLKFMVYLQKENIIDESGMPKERFSAEFPKEGPSILRIQQVVRGDSAAYFCASSSPRARQETQYFGPGTRLLVL.

This rearrangement joins TRBV11-2 to TRBJ2-1; 9 bases are shared with TRBD2. The CDR3 loop spans 15 amino acids. V was pared by 3 bases and J by 8 bases, with 8 bases of the junction left unmatched. Germline CDR1 is SGHAT and CDR2 is FQNNGV. CDR3 coding DNA: TGTGCCAGCAGCTTGAATCTAGCGGGAATCGATGAGCAGTTCTTC. As protein: CASSLNLAGIDEQFF.

This chain joins TRBV4-1 and TRBJ2-7; D may be TRBD1 or TRBD2 (5 bases each). This CDR3 comprises 16 residues. Germline values: CDR1 MGHRA, CDR2 YSYEKL. The ends were cut back, 3 bases at V and 4 bases at J, with 19 bases in the middle. The CDR3 nucleotides are TGCGCCAGCAGCCAGGGACCGTCGAAGGGGACGTACGAGCAGTACTTC. Amino acid sequence: CASSQGPSKGTYEQYF.

The chain carries TRBV4-3 and TRBJ1-2, with 7 bases matching TRBD1. Germline V gene sequence: CDR1 LGHNA, CDR2 YSLEER. V lost 1 base, J lost 7 bases, and 9 bases stayed unmatched. The CDR3 spans 15 residues. CDR3 amino acids: CASSQAGRGPVGYTF. In DNA form, the CDR3 reads TGCGCCAGCAGCCAAGCTGGGAGGGGGCCCGTTGGCTACACCTTC.

The chain has TRBV5-1 and TRBJ2-1, with D maybe TRBD1 (6 bases). The CDR3 covers 15 residues. Deletions cut 0 bases from V and 1 base from J, with 8 bases between. CDR1 SGHRS and CDR2 YFSETQ come from the germline V gene. This CDR3 reads CASSLGQGSYNEQFF. The DNA of the CDR3 is TGCGCCAGCAGCTTGGGCCAGGGGTCCTACAATGAGCAGTTCTTC.

The CDR3 protein is CASSFATGAGVGTGELFF. The CDR3 DNA reads as TGTGCCAGCAGCTTCGCGACAGGGGCAGGGGTGGGCACCGGGGAGCTGTTTTTT. The rearrangement joins TRBV7-2 to TRBJ2-2, with TRBD1 matching over 8 bases. Unmatched junction bases numbered 13, after V lost 3 bases and J lost 4 bases. The CDR3 has 18 residues. The germline V gene encodes CDR1 SGHTA and CDR2 FQGNSA.

V is TRBV6-4 and J is TRBJ2-1; TRBD2 matches at 13 bases. This CDR3 spans 17 amino acids. The germline CDR1 and CDR2 sequences are MRHNA and SNTAGT. Losses at the gene ends were 3 bases for V and 0 bases for J; bases not matched to a gene: 2. The CDR3 nucleotides are TGTGCCAGCAGTGAAAGGACTAGCGGGAGCTCCTACAATGAGCAGTTCTTC. Protein: CASSERTSGSSYNEQFF.